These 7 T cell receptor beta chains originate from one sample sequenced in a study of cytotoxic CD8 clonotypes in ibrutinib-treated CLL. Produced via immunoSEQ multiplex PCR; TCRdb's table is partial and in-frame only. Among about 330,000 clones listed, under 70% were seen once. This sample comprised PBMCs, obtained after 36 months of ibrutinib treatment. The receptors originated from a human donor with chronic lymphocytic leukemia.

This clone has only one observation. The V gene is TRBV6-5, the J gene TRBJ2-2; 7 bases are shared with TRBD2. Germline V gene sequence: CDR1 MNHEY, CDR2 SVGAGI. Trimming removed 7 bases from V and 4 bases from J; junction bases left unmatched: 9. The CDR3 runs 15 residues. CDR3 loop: CASTRREKGTGELFF. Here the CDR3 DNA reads TGTGCCAGCACAAGGCGGGAGAAGGGCACCGGGGAGCTGTTTTTT.

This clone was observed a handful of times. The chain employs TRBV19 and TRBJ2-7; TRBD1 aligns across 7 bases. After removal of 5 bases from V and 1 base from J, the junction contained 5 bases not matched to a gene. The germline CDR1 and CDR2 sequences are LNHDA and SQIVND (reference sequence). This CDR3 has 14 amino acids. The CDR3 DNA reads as TGTGCCAGTAGTGTCGGACAGGCTTCCTACGAGCAGTACTTC. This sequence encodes CASSVGQASYEQYF.

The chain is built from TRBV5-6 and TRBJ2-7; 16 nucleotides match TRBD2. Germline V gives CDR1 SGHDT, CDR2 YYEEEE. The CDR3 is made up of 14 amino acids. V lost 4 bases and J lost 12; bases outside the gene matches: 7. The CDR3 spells CASSRGLAGGRRYF. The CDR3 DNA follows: TGTGCCAGCAGCCGGGGACTAGCGGGAGGGCGCCGGTACTTC.

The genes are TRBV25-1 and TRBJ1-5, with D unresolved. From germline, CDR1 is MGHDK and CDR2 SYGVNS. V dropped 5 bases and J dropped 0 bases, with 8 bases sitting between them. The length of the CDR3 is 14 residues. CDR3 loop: CASSNRYSNQPQHF. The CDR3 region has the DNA TGTGCCAGCAGTAATAGGTATAGCAATCAGCCCCAGCATTTT.

Written as DNA, the CDR3 is TGTGCCAGCAGCTTAGACAGGGTAATAGGTGGCTACACCTTC. This codes for CASSLDRVIGGYTF. The rearrangement joins TRBV7-8 to TRBJ1-2, with D possibly matching TRBD1 (6 bases). V was pared by 1 base and J by 7 bases, with 13 bases between. The CDR3 runs 14 residues. Germline V gives CDR1 SGHVS, CDR2 FQNEAQ.

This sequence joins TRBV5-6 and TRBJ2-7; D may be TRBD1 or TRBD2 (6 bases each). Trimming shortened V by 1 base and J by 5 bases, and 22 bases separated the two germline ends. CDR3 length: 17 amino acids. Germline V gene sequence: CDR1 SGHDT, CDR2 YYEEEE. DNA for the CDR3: TGTGCCAGCAGCTTGATGGACAGAGGGCCGGAGGGACACGAGCAGTACTTC. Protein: CASSLMDRGPEGHEQYF.

CDR3 bases: TGTGCCAGTAGGAGACTAGCGGGGGGAGCCGGGGAGCTGTTTTTT. The encoded protein is CASRRLAGGAGELFF. This chain connects TRBV19 to TRBJ2-2; 13 nucleotides match TRBD2. CDR3 length: 15 amino acids. V dropped 6 bases and J dropped 6; count of bases not matched to a gene: 4. CDR1 is LNHDA, CDR2 SQIVND, per germline (reference sequence).